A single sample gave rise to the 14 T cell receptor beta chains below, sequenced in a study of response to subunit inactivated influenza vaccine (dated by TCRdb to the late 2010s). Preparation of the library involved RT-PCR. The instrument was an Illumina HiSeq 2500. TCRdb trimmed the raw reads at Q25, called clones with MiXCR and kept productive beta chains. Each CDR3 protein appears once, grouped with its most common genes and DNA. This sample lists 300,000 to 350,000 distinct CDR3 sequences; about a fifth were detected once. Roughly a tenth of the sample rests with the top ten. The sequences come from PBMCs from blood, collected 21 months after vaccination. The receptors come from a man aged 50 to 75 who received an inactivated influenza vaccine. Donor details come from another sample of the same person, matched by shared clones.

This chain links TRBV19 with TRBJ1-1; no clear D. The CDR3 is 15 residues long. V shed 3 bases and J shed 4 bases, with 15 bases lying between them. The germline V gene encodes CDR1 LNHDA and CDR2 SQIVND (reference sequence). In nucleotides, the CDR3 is TGTGCCAGTAGTATCCTTGCAAGTCAAGGCACTGAAGCTTTCTTT. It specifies CASSILASQGTEAFF.

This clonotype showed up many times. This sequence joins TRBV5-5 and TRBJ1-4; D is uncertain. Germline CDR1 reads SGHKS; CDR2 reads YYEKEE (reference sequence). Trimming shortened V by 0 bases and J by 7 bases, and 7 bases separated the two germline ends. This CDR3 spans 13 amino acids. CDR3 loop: CASSLAQSEKLFF. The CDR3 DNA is TGTGCCAGCAGCTTGGCCCAAAGTGAAAAACTGTTTTTT.

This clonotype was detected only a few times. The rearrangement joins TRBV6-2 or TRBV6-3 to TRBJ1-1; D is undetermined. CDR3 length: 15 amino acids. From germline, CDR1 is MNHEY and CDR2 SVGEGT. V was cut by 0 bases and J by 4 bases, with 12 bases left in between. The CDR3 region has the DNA TGTGCCAGCAGTTACTCGAACATGTTGGTCACTGAAGCTTTCTTT. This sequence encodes CASSYSNMLVTEAFF.

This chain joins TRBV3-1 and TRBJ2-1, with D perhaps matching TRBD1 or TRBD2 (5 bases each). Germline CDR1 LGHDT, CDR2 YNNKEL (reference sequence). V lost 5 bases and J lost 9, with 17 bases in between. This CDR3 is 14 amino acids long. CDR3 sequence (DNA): TGTGCCAGCAGCTTCAGGACCGGGGCCGGTGAGCAGTTCTTC. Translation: CASSFRTGAGEQFF.

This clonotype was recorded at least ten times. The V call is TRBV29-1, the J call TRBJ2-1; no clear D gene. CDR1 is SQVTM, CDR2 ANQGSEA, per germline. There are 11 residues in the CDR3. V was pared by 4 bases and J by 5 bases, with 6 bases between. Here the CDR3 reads CSVVSDNEQFF. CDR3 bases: TGCAGCGTTGTGAGCGACAATGAGCAGTTCTTC.

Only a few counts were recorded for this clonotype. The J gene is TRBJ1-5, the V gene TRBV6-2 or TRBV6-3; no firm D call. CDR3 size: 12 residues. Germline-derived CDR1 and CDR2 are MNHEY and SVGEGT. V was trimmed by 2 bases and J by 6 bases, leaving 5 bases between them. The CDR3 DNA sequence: TGTGCCAGCAGTTACGGGCGTCAGCCCCAGCATTTT. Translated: CASSYGRQPQHF.

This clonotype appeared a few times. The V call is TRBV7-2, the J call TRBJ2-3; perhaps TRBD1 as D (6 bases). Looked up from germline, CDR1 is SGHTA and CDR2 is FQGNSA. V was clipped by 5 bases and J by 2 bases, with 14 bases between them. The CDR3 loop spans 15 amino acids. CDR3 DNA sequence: TGTGCCAGCAGCCGGATGGGGGCCACCACAGATACGCAGTATTTT. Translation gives CASSRMGATTDTQYF.

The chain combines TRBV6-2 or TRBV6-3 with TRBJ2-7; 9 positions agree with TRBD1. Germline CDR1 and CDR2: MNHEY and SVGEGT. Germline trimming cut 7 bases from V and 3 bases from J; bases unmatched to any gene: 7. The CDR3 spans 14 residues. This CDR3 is CASTMRDRVYEQYF. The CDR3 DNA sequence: TGTGCCAGCACCATGCGGGACAGGGTCTACGAGCAGTACTTC.

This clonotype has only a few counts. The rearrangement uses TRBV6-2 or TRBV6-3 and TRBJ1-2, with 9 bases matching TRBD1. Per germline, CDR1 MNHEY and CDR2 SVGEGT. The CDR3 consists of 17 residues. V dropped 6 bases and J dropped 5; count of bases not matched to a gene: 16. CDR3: CASRSGQGRNLWYGYTF. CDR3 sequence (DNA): TGTGCCAGCAGATCCGGACAGGGGCGAAACCTTTGGTATGGCTACACCTTC.

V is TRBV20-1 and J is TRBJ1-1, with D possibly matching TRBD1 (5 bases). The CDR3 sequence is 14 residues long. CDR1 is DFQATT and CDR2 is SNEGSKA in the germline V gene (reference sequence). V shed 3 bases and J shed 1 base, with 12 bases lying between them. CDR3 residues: CSARMGGGNTEAFF. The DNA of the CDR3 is TGCAGTGCTAGGATGGGGGGAGGGAACACTGAAGCTTTCTTT.

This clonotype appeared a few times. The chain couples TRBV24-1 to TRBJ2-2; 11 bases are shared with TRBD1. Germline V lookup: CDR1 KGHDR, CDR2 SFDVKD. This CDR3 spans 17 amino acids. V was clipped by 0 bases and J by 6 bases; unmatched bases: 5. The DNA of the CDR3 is TGTGCCACCAGTGATTTGCGTCCGGGACAGGGGGCCGGGGAGCTGTTTTTT. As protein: CATSDLRPGQGAGELFF.

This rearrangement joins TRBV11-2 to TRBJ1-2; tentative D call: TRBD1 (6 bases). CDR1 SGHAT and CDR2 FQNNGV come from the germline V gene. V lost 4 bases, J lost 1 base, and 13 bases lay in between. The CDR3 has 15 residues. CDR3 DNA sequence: TGTGCCAGCAGCTCATATCAGGGGAATAACTATGGCTACACCTTC. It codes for CASSSYQGNNYGYTF.

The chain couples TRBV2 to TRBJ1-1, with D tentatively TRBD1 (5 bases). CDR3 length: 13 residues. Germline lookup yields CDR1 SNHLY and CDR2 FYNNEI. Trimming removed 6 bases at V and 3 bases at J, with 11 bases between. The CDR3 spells CASSVWGDTEAFF. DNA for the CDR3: TGTGCCAGCAGCGTCTGGGGGGACACTGAAGCTTTCTTT.

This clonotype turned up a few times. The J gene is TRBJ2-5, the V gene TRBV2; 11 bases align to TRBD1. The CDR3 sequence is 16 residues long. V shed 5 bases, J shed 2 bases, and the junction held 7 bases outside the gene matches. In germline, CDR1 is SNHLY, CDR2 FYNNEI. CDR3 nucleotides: TGTGCCAGCAGTAAAGGGACAGGGGGTCCTCAAGAGACCCAGTACTTC. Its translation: CASSKGTGGPQETQYF.